Sequencing of this T cell receptor (beta chain) was carried out in a study of blood T cells in healthy people across ages. This clonotype was observed a few times. A sample-barcoded 5' primer and a J-beta primer mix were used in a second PCR of roughly 6 to 11 cycles. TCRdb fed the 5' RACE reads into MiXCR, producing one record per CDR3 protein. The sample contains about 510,000 distinct CDR3 sequences, about 28% of which appear only once. Germline V gene sequence: CDR1 SGHVS, CDR2 FNYEAQ. CDR3 length equals 13 residues. V was cut by 0 bases and J by 5 bases, with 7 bases left in between. Another study also made use of these data, one on T cells of mothers and their children.

The V and J genes are TRBV7-6 and TRBJ2-5; D uncertain. The sequencing sample was made of blood. The TCR originated in a boy aged 2 to 10 in good health. The CDR3 DNA follows: TGTGCCAGCAGCTTAGCACCCTCGGAGACCCAGTACTTC. As protein: CASSLAPSETQYF.